This T cell receptor (beta chain) is from a study of blood T cell repertoires in COVID-19. Study details: The origin of the acute and convalescent COVID-19 samples was the United States, Italy and Spain.

The CDR3 loop spans 17 amino acids. J gave up 0 bases and V 1 base, and 7 bases lay outside the gene matches. Germline loops: CDR1 LGHNA, CDR2 YSLEER. Original handling: For nucleated cells, counts were estimated from reference gene primer amplification. TCRdb keeps only in-frame clones here, not all; method: immunoSEQ multiplex PCR. V and J calls and clone size are given by that table; D and trimming were obtained from the DNA. Here the sample spans around 170,000 clones, roughly 84% being singletons. The sequence was collected from a woman in her fifties or sixties with acute or convalescent COVID-19. V is TRBV4-3 and J is TRBJ1-1; TRBD1 agrees at 8 bases. Sequences were obtained from peripheral blood. CDR3 coding DNA: TGCGCCAGCAGCCAAGCCGGGACAGGCTATATGAACACTGAAGCTTTCTTT. Translation: CASSQAGTGYMNTEAFF.